This T cell receptor beta chain was captured by sequencing in a study of T cell responses to AZD1222 COVID-19 vaccine (dated by TCRdb to about 2021). As for the study more broadly: Because spike-specific TCR depth and breadth did not differ between the two schedules, AZD1222 recipients who got a second dose at roughly 4 weeks were pooled with those who got a second dose at roughly 12 weeks. A total of 233 trial participants underwent TCR sequencing, of whom 207 received two doses of AZD1222 and roughly 25 received two doses of the MenACWY control vaccine. Trial participants were enrolled into age subgroups of 18-55, 56-69 and 70-plus years, which contained around 150, 28 and 57 TCR-sequenced participants, respectively. Study-level results and caveats: Spike-specific TCR breadth and depth rose significantly after two AZD1222 doses compared with day 0 and with MenACWY recipients. Because no day 14 peak-response samples were available, the repertoires could be characterized only after the peak T cell response. Conclusions about previously exposed vaccinees were limited because only six or seven AZD1222 recipients were SARS-CoV-2 seropositive at baseline. Reportedly, almost half of the unique spike-specific TCRs recognized epitopes lying outside the regions that are mutated in the B.1.351 and B.1.1.7 variants. Participants were mostly white British, with more females than males. The authors suggested clonal diversity may have been underestimated. The whole spike protein was spanned by vaccine-associated CD4 TCRs, and dominant responses were seen in regions 160-218 and 743-854. The 56-69-year group was small, and its depth increase did not reach significance, likely because of low power.

A remark on this clone: Its specific antigen is unknown. No base quality values were provided; no much bigger clone lies one nucleotide off.

The CDR3 regions of human TCRbeta chains were analyzed by immunosequencing. The source study handled its data this way. TCRs in the repertoires were matched against a reference library of SARS-CoV-2-specific TCRs that had been generated with the MIRA antigen-specificity platform. Breadth was defined as the fraction of unique TCRs that were SARS-CoV-2-associated. Depth was defined as the fraction of total T cells that were SARS-CoV-2-associated. Using the MIRA data, each spike-specific TCR was assigned both to the spike region to which the TCR was reactive and to a CD4 or CD8 class. Log10-transformed breadth and depth values were compared by one-way ANOVA with Sidak's multiple comparisons tests. TCRdb took this table from immuneACCESS and kept in-frame rearrangements with V and J called. Such tables lack part of the clones; where checked against another copy, unresolved V genes explain under half of the gap, and the rest is unexplained. From that table come the V and J calls and clone size; the DNA was used to work out D and trimming. This sample has roughly 170,000 clones in its table, and roughly 90% of those were observed once. The top ten clonotypes cover 2.5% to 3% of the sample.

According to the study, the label for this sample's time point signals: baseline before first vaccination. Samples from vaccinated people were obtained from the UK trials COV001 and COV002, which included a single-blind randomized controlled phase 2/3 trial of AZD1222 (ChAdOx1 nCoV-19) in healthy adults. Trial participant PBMC samples were collected at day 0 and day 28 after the second dose for TCRbeta chain sequencing. From the cysteine through the phenylalanine, the CDR3 covers 16 amino acids. The sequence is cut down to CDR3 DNA, 48 bases in frame from base 1. Germline trimming: 2 bases from V, 6 bases from J; junction bases outside gene matches: 5. The germline V gene sets CDR1 to WSHSY and CDR2 to SAAADI.

The input for sequencing was peripheral blood, taken on day 0 of AZD1222 vaccination. The receptor's source is an adult in good health. Recombination linked TRBV10-2 to TRBJ1-6; TRBD1 agrees with 9 junctional bases. The DNA is as follows: TGCGCCAGCAGTGAGCGAAACAGGGGGCGTAATTCACCCCTCCACTTT. Its amino acids are CASSERNRGRNSPLHF.